Following are 28 T cell receptor beta chains from one sample sequenced in a study of cytomegalovirus exposure and HLA in healthy donors. It was with 60 Vbeta and 13 Jbeta primers that the PCR ran. Repertoires were generated with immunoSEQ multiplex PCR, while TCRdb's copy carries only in-frame clones and drops some. The table lists approximately 160,000 clones, around 77% of them singletons. The sequencing input was PBMCs. These TCRs come from a woman in her twenties or thirties in good health and CMV-seronegative.

The chain links TRBV18 to TRBJ1-1, with 12 bases lining up with TRBD1. The J segment lost 4 bases and the V segment lost 6 bases, leaving 9 bases of the junction unmatched. The CDR3 spans 16 residues. Germline CDR1 KGHSH, CDR2 LQKENI. CDR3 bases: TGTGCCAGCTCCCCCGGGACAGGGGGCCACCGCACTGAAGCTTTCTTT. Its protein is CASSPGTGGHRTEAFF.

There are a few counts of this clone. This rearrangement joins TRBV11-2 to TRBJ2-1; 8 positions match TRBD1. V shed 5 bases, J shed 0 bases, and the junction held 3 bases outside the gene matches. The germline V gene has CDR1 SGHAT and CDR2 FQNNGV. CDR3 length: 15 residues. CDR3 in amino acids: CASSPDRGSYNEQFF. The CDR3 coding sequence is TGTGCCAGCAGCCCTGACAGGGGCTCCTACAATGAGCAGTTCTTC.

This chain links TRBV19 with TRBJ1-4; D call uncertain. The CDR3 contains 15 residues. The germline V gene encodes CDR1 LNHDA and CDR2 SQIVND (reference sequence). The germline V and J ends were trimmed by 6 bases and 10 bases, with 21 bases remaining between them. The CDR3 DNA reads as TGTGCCAGTAGGGGCCTCAGTGACGAGGGTGGAAAACTGTTTTTT. Translation gives CASRGLSDEGGKLFF.

This chain joins TRBV10-3 and TRBJ2-7; D may be TRBD2 (6 bases). The germline V gene encodes CDR1 ENHRY and CDR2 SYGVKD. This CDR3 region has 12 residues. Trimming left V 10 bases short and J 2 bases short, with 12 bases between. As DNA, the CDR3 is TGTGCCACCCGGGACTTAACCTACGAGCAGTACTTC. Translated, it gives CATRDLTYEQYF.

CDR3 protein: CASSIRDRTFYTF. The CDR3 nucleotides read TGTGCCAGTAGTATCAGGGACAGAACTTTCTACACCTTC. The rearrangement uses TRBV19 and TRBJ1-2, with TRBD1 matching over 7 bases. CDR1 LNHDA and CDR2 SQIVND come from the germline V gene (reference sequence). CDR3 length: 13 residues. The V gene end was trimmed by 3 bases and the J gene end by 10 bases; junction bases not matched to a gene: 8.

This chain joins TRBV28 and TRBJ2-7, with TRBD1 as a possible D gene (5 bases). The CDR3 contains 15 residues. The V gene's germline CDR1 is MDHEN and CDR2 SYDVKM. V lost 3 bases and J lost 4, with 16 bases in between. The DNA of the CDR3 is TGTGCCAGCAGTTTTTTAGGCAGGGCGGTGTACGAGCAGTACTTC. Protein sequence: CASSFLGRAVYEQYF.

The chain combines TRBV29-1 with TRBJ2-2; 9 positions match TRBD2. The CDR3 totals 16 residues. Losses at the gene ends were 3 bases for V and 2 bases for J; bases not matched to a gene: 7. Germline assignment: CDR1 SQVTM and CDR2 ANQGSEA. CDR3 in DNA: TGCAGCGTTGAGGTAGGACTAGCGCCCAACACCGGGGAGCTGTTTTTT. Its translation is CSVEVGLAPNTGELFF.

About this clone itself: This specimen includes other DNA sequences encoding the same CDR3. The chain employs TRBV18 and TRBJ2-7, with 11 bases that match TRBD2. V lost 3 bases and J lost 2; bases outside the gene matches: 3. The CDR3 is 15 amino acids. Germline CDR1 reads KGHSH; CDR2 reads LQKENI. Here the CDR3 DNA reads TGTGCCAGCTCACCTGGGACTAGCGGTACCTACGAGCAGTACTTC. As protein: CASSPGTSGTYEQYF.

This chain uses TRBV11-2 with TRBJ1-5; no firm D call. The CDR3 is 13 amino acids. Trimming pared 2 bases from V and 5 bases from J, leaving 7 bases between. Per germline, CDR1 SGHAT and CDR2 FQNNGV. CDR3 coding DNA: TGTGCCAGCAGCTTAACTGCCGATCAGCCCCAGCATTTT. Translated, it gives CASSLTADQPQHF.

This chain connects TRBV7-2 to TRBJ2-7; maybe TRBD1 (8 bases). CDR1 SGHTA and CDR2 FQGNSA come from the germline V gene. The CDR3 loop spans 15 amino acids. V lost 5 bases to trimming and J lost 4 bases, with 18 bases between them. The CDR3 DNA follows: TGTGCCAGCAGCCAGGGGGCGGGAGAGTTATACGAGCAGTACTTC. Residues: CASSQGAGELYEQYF.

The chain couples TRBV9 to TRBJ1-2; no definite D call. V lost 2 bases and J lost 4, with 9 bases in between. This CDR3 comprises 13 residues. Germline CDR1 reads SGDLS; CDR2 reads YYNGEE. This CDR3 reads CASSVSRSYGYTF. The CDR3 DNA reads as TGTGCCAGCAGCGTGTCCAGGTCCTATGGCTACACCTTC.

The table lists this clone with a few counts. The CDR3 is CASTTGRAGANVLTF. DNA of the CDR3: TGTGCCAGCACCACAGGGAGAGCTGGGGCCAACGTCCTGACTTTC. V gene TRBV6-5 combines with J gene TRBJ2-6; the D gene is possibly TRBD1 (6 bases). Germline V gene lookup returns CDR1 MNHEY and CDR2 SVGAGI. Trimming pared 7 bases from V and 2 bases from J, leaving 12 bases between. The CDR3 length is 15 residues.

The rearrangement links TRBV5-1 to TRBJ1-3; no clear D. This CDR3 spans 15 amino acids. Germline CDR1 SGHRS, CDR2 YFSETQ. Trimming shortened V by 4 bases and J by 2 bases, and 13 bases separated the two germline ends. The CDR3 spells CASSPSGEAGNTIYF. CDR3 sequence (DNA): TGCGCCAGCAGCCCTTCCGGAGAGGCTGGAAACACCATATATTTT.

The rearrangement links TRBV19 to TRBJ2-1; 8 nucleotides match TRBD1. The V and J ends lost 5 bases and 7 bases, in that order; junction bases with no gene match: 4. The CDR3 extends over 13 amino acids. From germline, CDR1 is LNHDA and CDR2 SQIVND (reference sequence). The CDR3, as DNA: TGTGCCAGTAGTCTGGACAGGGTGAATGAGCAGTTCTTC. This translates into CASSLDRVNEQFF.

V gene TRBV7-8 combines with J gene TRBJ2-6, with D tentatively TRBD2 (5 bases). The V end lost 5 bases, the J end lost 0 bases, and 20 bases lay between the germline ends. Germline V gene data show CDR1 as SGHVS and CDR2 as FQNEAQ. The CDR3 extends over 19 amino acids. The chain's CDR3 is CASSPRGVPLLSGANVLTF. CDR3 nucleotides: TGTGCCAGCAGCCCCCGGGGAGTCCCCCTACTCTCTGGGGCCAACGTCCTGACTTTC.

The chain has TRBV5-4 and TRBJ1-3; TRBD1 is a possible D gene (6 bases). Germline CDR1 and CDR2: SGHNT and YYREEE (reference sequence). CDR3 size: 14 residues. The ends were cut back, 4 bases at V and 4 bases at J, with 12 bases in the middle. CDR3: CASSPTGQGNTIYF. The CDR3 coding sequence is TGTGCCAGCAGCCCCACAGGGCAAGGAAACACCATATATTTT.

The chain uses TRBV9 and TRBJ2-3, with no clear D. V lost 0 bases and J 1 base, leaving 12 bases between the germline ends. CDR1 and CDR2 (germline): SGDLS, YYNGEE. This CDR3 comprises 16 residues. The CDR3 loop reads CASSVGPGRGTDTQYF. CDR3 DNA sequence: TGTGCCAGCAGCGTAGGACCCGGTCGGGGCACAGATACGCAGTATTTT.

This clone has only one observation. The chain has TRBV7-9 and TRBJ1-1; TRBD1 agrees at 9 bases. Germline-derived CDR1 and CDR2 are SEHNR and FQNEAQ (reference sequence). With V trimmed by 1 base and J by 1 base, 1 base remained unmatched. The CDR3 runs to 15 residues. The CDR3 protein is CASSLVGQGNTEAFF. CDR3 sequence (DNA): TGTGCCAGCAGCTTAGTGGGACAGGGGAACACTGAAGCTTTCTTT. The full variable domain, its missing parts supplied by reference TRBV7-9 and TRBJ1-1, is DTGVSQNPRHKITKRGQNVTFRCDPISEHNRLYWYRQTLGQGPEFLTYFQNEAQLEKSRLLSDRFSAERPKGSFSTLEIQRTEQGDSAMYLCASSLVGQGNTEAFFGQGTRLTVV.

The V and J genes are TRBV5-8 and TRBJ1-1; 7 positions agree with TRBD1. The CDR3 is made up of 13 amino acids. The V and J ends lost 4 bases and 5 bases, in that order; junction bases with no gene match: 5. Per the germline V gene, CDR1 is SGHTS and CDR2 is YDEGEE. CDR3 in DNA: TGTGCCAGCAGCCGCGACAGGGTTACTGAAGCTTTCTTT. Translated: CASSRDRVTEAFF.

This clone was detected ten times or more. Other DNA sequences in this sample translate to the same CDR3. The chain has TRBV7-3 and TRBJ1-1; TRBD1 matches at 9 bases. Germline assignment: CDR1 SGHTA and CDR2 FQGTGA. The junction had 2 bases not matched to a gene; V was cut back by 3 bases and J by 3 bases. This CDR3 spans 14 amino acids. The CDR3 protein is CASSLTGGDTEAFF. The DNA of the CDR3 is TGTGCCAGCAGCTTGACAGGGGGGGACACTGAAGCTTTCTTT.

The chain links TRBV7-6 to TRBJ2-5, with D possibly matching TRBD2 (5 bases). Trimming cost V 5 bases and J 5 bases, with 12 bases left between them. The CDR3 totals 13 residues. CDR1 is SGHVS and CDR2 is FNYEAQ in the germline V gene. Here the CDR3 DNA reads TGTGCCAGCAGCCCTAGCATTGGGGAGACCCAGTACTTC. Translation gives CASSPSIGETQYF.

The rearrangement uses TRBV6-5 and TRBJ2-7, with 11 bases fitting TRBD2. The germline gives CDR1 MNHEY, CDR2 SVGAGI. The trim removed 9 bases at V and 5 bases at J, leaving 12 bases unmatched. There are 15 residues in the CDR3. CDR3 protein: CASATSGGQGDEQYF. CDR3 nucleotides: TGTGCCAGTGCTACTAGCGGGGGCCAAGGGGACGAGCAGTACTTC.

The J gene is TRBJ2-1, the V gene TRBV4-2, with TRBD1 matching over 8 bases. Germline-derived CDR1 and CDR2 are LGHNA and YNFKEQ. V was clipped by 3 bases and J by 9 bases; unmatched bases: 13. The CDR3 runs to 16 residues. The CDR3 nucleotides are TGTGCCAGCAGCCAGGAGTTGACAGGGGCTGTGAGTGAGCAGTTCTTC. Translated: CASSQELTGAVSEQFF.

This clone was counted once. The chain recombines TRBV29-1 with TRBJ2-1; possible D gene TRBD1, 6 bases. The CDR3 loop spans 12 amino acids. Germline CDR1 is SQVTM and CDR2 is ANQGSEA. The CDR3 bases are TGCAGTGGGGGTGGACAGAACAATGAGCAGTTCTTC. Its translation: CSGGGQNNEQFF.

This clone was found a few times. The CDR3 sequence is CASSRSVGYTF. CDR3 nucleotides: TGTGCCAGCAGCCGGAGCGTTGGCTACACCTTC. This chain joins TRBV7-9 and TRBJ1-2; D uncertain. V lost 5 bases, J lost 7 bases, and 8 bases lay in between. The germline gives CDR1 SEHNR, CDR2 FQNEAQ (reference sequence). The CDR3 is 11 residues long.

The chain combines TRBV7-2 with TRBJ1-1; 8 bases map to TRBD1. Germline V gene sequence: CDR1 SGHTA, CDR2 FQGNSA. V shed 1 base and J 0 bases; nucleotides not matched to a gene: 7. This CDR3 spans 17 amino acids. As DNA, the CDR3 is TGTGCCAGCAGCTTAGTCCGCAGGGGGCAAATGAACACTGAAGCTTTCTTT. It yields the protein CASSLVRRGQMNTEAFF. The full variable domain, its missing parts supplied by reference TRBV7-2 and TRBJ1-1, is GAGVSQSPSNKVTEKGKDVELRCDPISGHTALYWYRQSLGQGLEFLIYFQGNSAPDKSGLPSDRFSAERTGGSVSTLTIQRTQQEDSAVYLCASSLVRRGQMNTEAFFGQGTRLTVV.

V is TRBV23-1 and J is TRBJ2-2; the D gene is possibly TRBD1 (5 bases). TRBV23-1 is filed as an ORF, its function uncertain. V gave up 3 bases and J gave up 8 bases, with 16 bases separating them. This CDR3 has 15 residues. This CDR3 reads CASSQGPPPEGELFF. CDR3 sequence (DNA): TGCGCCAGCAGTCAGGGGCCACCCCCAGAAGGGGAGCTGTTTTTT.

The chain has TRBV6-5 and TRBJ1-2, with D possibly TRBD1 on 5 matching bases. Germline V gives CDR1 MNHEY, CDR2 SVGAGI. V lost 2 bases, J lost 8 bases, and 15 bases lay in between. The CDR3 length is 14 residues. CDR3 bases: TGTGCCAGCAGTTACATCAGGGAAGTATCCGGCTACACCTTC. It yields the protein CASSYIREVSGYTF.